This T cell receptor beta chain is from a study of T cell repertoires in cytomegalovirus infection. This clonotype was detected only once. CDR1 MNHEY and CDR2 SMNVEV come from the germline V gene (reference sequence). Trimming removed 3 bases at V and 0 bases at J, with 9 bases between. CDR3 length equals 14 residues. TCRdb reprocessed the reads via MiXCR and lists one record per CDR3 protein. Of 450,000 to 650,000 distinct CDR3 sequences listed, more than 20% are singletons. The receptor comes from a human donor in good health (CMV status not recorded). Some clones in this sample may be carry-over from other donors' samples. Sample: PBMCs. The V call is TRBV27, the J call TRBJ2-7; D is possibly TRBD1 (5 bases). The chain's CDR3 is CASSFRVFSYEQYF. In DNA, the CDR3 is TGTGCCAGCAGTTTCAGGGTTTTCTCCTACGAGCAGTACTTC.